This TCR beta chain is from a study of response to subunit inactivated influenza vaccine. In its sample, this clonotype was seen a few times. The antigen remains undetermined. One entry per CDR3 protein results from TCRdb running MiXCR on the RT-PCR reads. Of fewer than 600,000 distinct CDR3 sequences listed, roughly 7.9% are singletons. Study-wide results and limits: Few new T cells, the authors suggested, are recruited by each seasonal influenza vaccination.

This receptor was identified in a man between 50 and 69 years old who received an inactivated influenza vaccine. The specimen was PBMCs from blood, collected around 2 years after vaccination.

The CDR3 spells CASSQSGTGGDTQYF. The CDR3 DNA follows: TGCGCCAGCAGCCAATCCGGGACAGGGGGGGATACGCAGTATTTT. The chain has TRBV4-1 and TRBJ2-3; 11 bases map to TRBD1. Germline-derived CDR1 and CDR2 are MGHRA and YSYEKL. V was clipped by 2 bases and J by 6 bases; unmatched bases: 4. This CDR3 region has 15 residues.